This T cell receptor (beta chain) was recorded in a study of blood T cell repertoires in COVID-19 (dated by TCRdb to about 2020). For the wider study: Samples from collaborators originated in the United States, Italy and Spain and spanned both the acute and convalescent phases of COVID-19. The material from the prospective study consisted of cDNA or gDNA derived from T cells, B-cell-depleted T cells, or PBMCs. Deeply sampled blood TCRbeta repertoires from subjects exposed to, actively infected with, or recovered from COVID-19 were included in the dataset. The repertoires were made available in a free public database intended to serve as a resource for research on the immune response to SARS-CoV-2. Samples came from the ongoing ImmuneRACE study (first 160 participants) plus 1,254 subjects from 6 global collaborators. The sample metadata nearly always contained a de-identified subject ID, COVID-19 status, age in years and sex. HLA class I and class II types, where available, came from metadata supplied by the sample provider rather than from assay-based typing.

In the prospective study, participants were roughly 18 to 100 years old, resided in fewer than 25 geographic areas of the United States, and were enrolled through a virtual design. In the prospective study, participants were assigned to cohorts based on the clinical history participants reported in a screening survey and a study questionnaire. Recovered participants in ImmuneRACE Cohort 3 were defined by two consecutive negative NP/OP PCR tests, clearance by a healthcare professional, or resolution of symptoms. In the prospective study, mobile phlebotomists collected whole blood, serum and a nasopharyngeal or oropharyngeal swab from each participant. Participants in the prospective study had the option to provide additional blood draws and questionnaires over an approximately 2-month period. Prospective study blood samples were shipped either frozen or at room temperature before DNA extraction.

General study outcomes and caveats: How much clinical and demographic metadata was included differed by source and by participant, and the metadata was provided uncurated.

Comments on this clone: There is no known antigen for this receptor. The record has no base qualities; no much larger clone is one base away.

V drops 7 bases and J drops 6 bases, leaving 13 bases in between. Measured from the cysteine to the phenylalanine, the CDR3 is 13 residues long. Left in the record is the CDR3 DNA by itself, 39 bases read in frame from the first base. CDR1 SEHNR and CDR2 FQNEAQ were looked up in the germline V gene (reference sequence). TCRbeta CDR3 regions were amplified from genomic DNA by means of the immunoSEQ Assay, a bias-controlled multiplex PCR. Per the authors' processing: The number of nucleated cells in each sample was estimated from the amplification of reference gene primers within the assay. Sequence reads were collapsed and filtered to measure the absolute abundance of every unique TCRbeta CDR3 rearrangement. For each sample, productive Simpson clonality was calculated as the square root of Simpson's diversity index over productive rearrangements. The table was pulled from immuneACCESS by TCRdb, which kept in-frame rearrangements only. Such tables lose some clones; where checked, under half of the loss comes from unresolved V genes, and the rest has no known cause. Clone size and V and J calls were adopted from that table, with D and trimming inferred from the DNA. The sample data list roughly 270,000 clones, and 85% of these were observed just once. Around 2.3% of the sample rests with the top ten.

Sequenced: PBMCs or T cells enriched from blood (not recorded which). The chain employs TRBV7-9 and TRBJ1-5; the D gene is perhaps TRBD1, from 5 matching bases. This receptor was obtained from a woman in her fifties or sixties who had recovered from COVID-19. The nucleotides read TGTGCCAGCACGCCCAGGGAGGGTCAGCCCCAGCATTTT. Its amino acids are CASTPREGQPQHF.